The 19 T cell receptor beta chains in this list originate from one sample, sequenced in a study of T cell repertoires and HLA-DP antigens. TCRdb keeps only in-frame clones here, not all; method: immunoSEQ multiplex PCR. The data show about 73,000 clones, just under 80% seen once. These receptors' targets are unknown. The sample comprised CD4+ T cells from PBMCs. The origin of the receptors is a man aged 55 to 69 in good health and CMV-seronegative.

The chain recombines TRBV19 with TRBJ2-3; D possibly corresponds to TRBD2 (5 bases). The CDR3 is 15 residues long. Trimming removed 1 base from V and 5 bases from J, with 13 bases in between. Germline values: CDR1 LNHDA, CDR2 SQIVND (reference sequence). CDR3 coding DNA: TGTGCCAGTAGTATAGCGGGATTTCCGGGAGATACGCAGTATTTT. Its protein product is CASSIAGFPGDTQYF.

The gene calls are TRBV6-1 and TRBJ2-7; no reliable D call. This CDR3 has 13 amino acids. Germline lookup yields CDR1 MNHNS and CDR2 SASEGT. V dropped 1 base and J dropped 3 bases, with 7 bases sitting between them. In nucleotides, the CDR3 is TGTGCCAGCAGTGAAGGGAGTATCTACGAGCAGTACGTC. Protein sequence: CASSEGSIYEQYV.

V gene TRBV19 combines with J gene TRBJ2-2; tentative D call: TRBD2 (6 bases). The CDR3 covers 15 residues. Trimming took off 7 bases at V and 6 bases at J, with 18 bases between the two ends. Germline assignment: CDR1 LNHDA and CDR2 SQIVND (reference sequence). In nucleotides, the CDR3 is TGTGCCAGTAAAAAGGAAACCGGAGGGGCCGGGGAGCTGTTTTTT. This translates into CASKKETGGAGELFF.

This clone has just a few counts. V gene TRBV27 combines with J gene TRBJ1-5; D is unclear. The CDR3 loop spans 15 amino acids. V was clipped by 5 bases and J by 0 bases, with 11 bases between them. From germline, CDR1 is MNHEY and CDR2 SMNVEV (reference sequence). Written as DNA, the CDR3 is TGTGCCAGCAGTGCCCGAGAGGCTAGCAATCAGCCCCAGCATTTT. As protein: CASSAREASNQPQHF.

The V and J genes are TRBV30 and TRBJ1-4; possible D gene TRBD1, 6 bases. Germline V lookup: CDR1 GTSNPN, CDR2 SVGIG (reference sequence). V lost 4 bases and J lost 8, with 17 bases in between. The CDR3 runs 14 residues. This chain's CDR3 is CAWKRQGSDEKLFF. The CDR3 region has the DNA TGTGCCTGGAAGCGCCAGGGGTCGGACGAAAAACTGTTTTTT.

V and J are TRBV9 and TRBJ1-2; 8 nucleotides align to TRBD1. This CDR3 region has 14 residues. The V gene's germline CDR1 is SGDLS and CDR2 YYNGEE. J gave up 8 bases and V 4 bases, and 10 bases lay outside the gene matches. Written as DNA, the CDR3 is TGTGCCAGCAGCCCACTCCAGGGGGCGCAGGGCTACACCTTC. Translating gives CASSPLQGAQGYTF.

The chain joins TRBV15 to TRBJ2-3; unclear D gene. The CDR3 consists of 18 residues. V was shortened by 4 bases and J by 4 bases, with 24 bases between the two germline ends. Germline V gene data show CDR1 as LNHNV and CDR2 as YYDKDF (reference sequence). The CDR3 sequence: CATSNIASRLMISDTQYF. The CDR3 DNA is TGTGCCACCAGCAACATAGCATCACGTCTCATGATTTCAGATACGCAGTATTTT.

The gene calls are TRBV4-1 and TRBJ1-2; 8 bases map to TRBD1. From germline, CDR1 is MGHRA and CDR2 YSYEKL. The CDR3 extends over 18 amino acids. V gave up 0 bases and J gave up 4 bases; unmatched junction bases: 13. CDR3 DNA: TGCGCCAGCAGCCAAGATCTAAACAGGGGGAATCTAGTCTATGGCTACACCTTC. Its translation: CASSQDLNRGNLVYGYTF.

This clone has a count of ten or more. The rearrangement links TRBV4-1 to TRBJ2-2; D possibly corresponds to TRBD1 (6 bases). The CDR3 length is 19 residues. With 0 bases removed from V and 3 bases from J, the gap between germline ends came to 20 bases. Germline V gene sequence: CDR1 MGHRA, CDR2 YSYEKL. The CDR3 nucleotides are TGCGCCAGCAGCCAAGATGCGCCAGGGGCTAGGGTTTACACCGGGGAGCTGTTTTTT. It translates to CASSQDAPGARVYTGELFF.

Note on this clone: The identical CDR3 is also encoded by other nucleotide sequences in the sample. The rearrangement links TRBV7-9 to TRBJ1-2; D is undetermined. V was clipped by 6 bases and J by 4 bases, with 15 bases between them. The CDR3 totals 14 residues. CDR1 SEHNR and CDR2 FQNEAQ come from the germline V gene (reference sequence). The DNA of the CDR3 is TGTGCCAGCAGGGAGACGGCGGGCCTCTATGGCTACACCTTC. Encoded protein: CASRETAGLYGYTF.

V usage is TRBV6-4 and J usage is TRBJ2-3; 13 bases align to TRBD2. Germline V gene lookup returns CDR1 MRHNA and CDR2 SNTAGT. V gave up 6 bases and J gave up 1 base; unmatched junction bases: 1. There are 15 residues in the CDR3. The CDR3 bases are TGTGCCAGCAGCGGACTAGCGGGGGGCACAGATACGCAGTATTTT. Its protein product is CASSGLAGGTDTQYF.

This chain joins TRBV7-2 and TRBJ2-1; perhaps TRBD1 as D (5 bases). Trimming removed 5 bases from V and 6 bases from J, with 14 bases in between. CDR1 and CDR2 from the germline V gene are SGHTA and FQGNSA. The CDR3 contains 14 residues. DNA for the CDR3: TGTGCCAGCAGCCCCCAGACAGAACTCAATGAGCAGTTCTTC. It specifies CASSPQTELNEQFF.

The rearrangement joins TRBV5-4 to TRBJ2-2; tentative D call: TRBD1 (6 bases). Germline values: CDR1 SGHNT, CDR2 YYREEE (reference sequence). V was shortened by 4 bases and J by 2 bases, with 12 bases between the two germline ends. The CDR3 is 15 amino acids. CDR3 protein: CASSRDRPNTGELFF. The DNA for the CDR3 is TGTGCCAGCAGCCGTGACAGGCCCAACACCGGGGAGCTGTTTTTT.

This chain uses TRBV11-2 with TRBJ2-5; D remains ambiguous. The CDR3 is 11 residues long. Germline assignment: CDR1 SGHAT and CDR2 FQNNGV. V dropped 2 bases and J dropped 4 bases, with 2 bases sitting between them. This CDR3 reads CASSLRETQYF. Written as DNA, the CDR3 is TGTGCCAGCAGCTTAAGAGAGACCCAGTACTTC.

This chain links TRBV7-8 with TRBJ1-5; D is uncertain. The V end lost 1 base, the J end lost 3 bases, and 7 bases lay between the germline ends. This CDR3 is 14 amino acids long. Germline CDR1 SGHVS, CDR2 FQNEAQ. This chain's CDR3 is CASSLGIDNQPQHF. CDR3 in DNA: TGTGCCAGCAGCTTAGGGATTGACAATCAGCCCCAGCATTTT.

This clone was picked up a small number of times. This chain's CDR3 is CASSPRTGGEDTQYF. The CDR3 DNA follows: TGTGCCAGCAGCCCACGGACAGGGGGGGAAGATACGCAGTATTTT. The V call is TRBV11-3, the J call TRBJ2-3; 10 bases are a match to TRBD1. CDR1 is SGHNT, CDR2 YENEEA, per germline. V lost 5 bases to trimming and J lost 5 bases; unmatched junction nucleotides: 7. The CDR3 consists of 15 residues.

The V gene is TRBV4-3, the J gene TRBJ2-6, with D possibly being TRBD1 (5 bases). Germline assignment: CDR1 LGHNA and CDR2 YSLEER. The CDR3 spans 16 residues. Between the trimmed V and J ends, which lost 0 bases and 3 bases, there was a span of 9 bases. In nucleotides, the CDR3 is TGCGCCAGCAGCCAAGAACCCCAGGGTGGGGCCAACGTCCTGACTTTC. Residues: CASSQEPQGGANVLTF.

The V gene is TRBV10-3, the J gene TRBJ2-3; D may be TRBD1 (6 bases). V was shortened by 10 bases and J by 1 base, with 18 bases between the two germline ends. The germline gives CDR1 ENHRY, CDR2 SYGVKD. CDR3 length equals 15 residues. The CDR3 loop reads CATSERGIGTDTQYF. The CDR3 DNA sequence: TGTGCCACGAGCGAGAGGGGGATCGGCACAGATACGCAGTATTTT.

The chain recombines TRBV19 with TRBJ2-6; D is ambiguous. CDR3 size: 16 residues. CDR1 LNHDA and CDR2 SQIVND come from the germline V gene (reference sequence). V lost 3 bases, J lost 1 base, and 10 bases lay in between. The CDR3 DNA sequence: TGTGCCAGTAGTATTGCGTCTTATTCTGGGGCCAACGTCCTGACTTTC. This sequence encodes CASSIASYSGANVLTF.